This T cell receptor (beta chain) is drawn from a study of blood T cell repertoires in COVID-19. As for the study in general: Samples taken during acute and convalescent COVID-19 were collected in the United States, Italy and Spain.

Original analysis: Reference gene primer amplification gave nucleated cell count estimates. The protocol was immunoSEQ multiplex PCR, while the TCRdb copy is restricted to in-frame clones and leaves out a portion. The V and J calls and clone size are taken from that table; D and trimming were inferred from the DNA. The data show about 62,000 clones, 85% to 90% seen once. The V gene lost 3 bases and the J gene lost 6 bases, with 6 bases spanning the gap. The CDR3 runs to 12 residues. The sample consisted of peripheral blood. The sequence derives from a woman aged 60-70 years with acute or convalescent COVID-19. V is TRBV12-3 or TRBV12-4 and J is TRBJ1-5; D uncertain. CDR3 region: CASSFSSQPQHF. The CDR3 bases are TGTGCCAGCAGTTTTTCGAGTCAGCCCCAGCATTTT.